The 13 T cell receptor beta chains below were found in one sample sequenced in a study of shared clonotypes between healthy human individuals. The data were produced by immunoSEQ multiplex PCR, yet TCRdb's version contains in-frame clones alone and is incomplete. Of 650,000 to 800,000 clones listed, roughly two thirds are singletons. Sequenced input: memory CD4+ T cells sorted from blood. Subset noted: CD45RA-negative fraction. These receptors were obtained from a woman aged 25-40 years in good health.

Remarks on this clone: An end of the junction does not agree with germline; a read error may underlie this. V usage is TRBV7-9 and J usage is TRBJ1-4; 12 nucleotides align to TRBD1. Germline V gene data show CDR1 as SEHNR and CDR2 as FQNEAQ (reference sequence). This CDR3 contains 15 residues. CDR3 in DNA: TGTGCCAGCAGCATAGCCGGGACAGGGGGCGAAAAACTGTTTTTT. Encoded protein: CASSIAGTGGEKLFF.

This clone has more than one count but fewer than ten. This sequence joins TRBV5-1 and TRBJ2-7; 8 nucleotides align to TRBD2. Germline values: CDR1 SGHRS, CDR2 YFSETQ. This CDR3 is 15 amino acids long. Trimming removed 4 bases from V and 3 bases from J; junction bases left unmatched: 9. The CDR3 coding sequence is TGCGCCAGCAGCCAGACGGGACTAGTAGTCTACGAGCAGTACTTC. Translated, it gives CASSQTGLVVYEQYF.

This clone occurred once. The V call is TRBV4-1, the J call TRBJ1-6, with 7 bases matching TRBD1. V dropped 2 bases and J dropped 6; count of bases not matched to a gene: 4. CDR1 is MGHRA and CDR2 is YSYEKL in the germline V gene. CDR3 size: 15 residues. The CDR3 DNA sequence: TGCGCCAGCAGCCAACAGGGACAGAGTAATTCACCCCTCCACTTT. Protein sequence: CASSQQGQSNSPLHF.

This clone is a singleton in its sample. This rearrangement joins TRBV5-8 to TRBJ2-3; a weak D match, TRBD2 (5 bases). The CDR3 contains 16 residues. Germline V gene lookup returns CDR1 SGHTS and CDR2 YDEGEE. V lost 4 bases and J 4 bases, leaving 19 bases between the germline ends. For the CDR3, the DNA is TGTGCCAGCAGCCTTGAACGAGAGGGAATTGCAGATACGCAGTATTTT. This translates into CASSLEREGIADTQYF.

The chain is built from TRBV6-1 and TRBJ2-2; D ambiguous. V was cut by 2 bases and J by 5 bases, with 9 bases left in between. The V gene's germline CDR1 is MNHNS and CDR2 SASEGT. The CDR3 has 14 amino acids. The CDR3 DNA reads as TGTGCCAGCAGTGAAACAGAAGAAACCGGGGAGCTGTTTTTT. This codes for CASSETEETGELFF.

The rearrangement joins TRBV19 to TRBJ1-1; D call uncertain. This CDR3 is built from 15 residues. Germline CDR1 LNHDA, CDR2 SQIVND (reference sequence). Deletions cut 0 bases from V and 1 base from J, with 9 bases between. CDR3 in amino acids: CASSIDLEENTEAFF. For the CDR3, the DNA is TGTGCCAGTAGTATAGATCTGGAGGAGAACACTGAAGCTTTCTTT.

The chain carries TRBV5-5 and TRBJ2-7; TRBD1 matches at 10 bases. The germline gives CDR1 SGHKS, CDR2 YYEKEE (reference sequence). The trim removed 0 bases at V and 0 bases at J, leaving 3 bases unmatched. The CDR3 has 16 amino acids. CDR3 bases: TGTGCCAGCAGCTTGGGGGACAGGGGATTCTCCTACGAGCAGTACTTC. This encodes CASSLGDRGFSYEQYF. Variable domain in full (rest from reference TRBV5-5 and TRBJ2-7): DAGVTQSPTHLIKTRGQQVTLRCSPISGHKSVSWYQQVLGQGPQFIFQYYEKEERGRGNFPDRFSARQFPNYSSELNVNALLLGDSALYLCASSLGDRGFSYEQYFGPGTRLTVT.

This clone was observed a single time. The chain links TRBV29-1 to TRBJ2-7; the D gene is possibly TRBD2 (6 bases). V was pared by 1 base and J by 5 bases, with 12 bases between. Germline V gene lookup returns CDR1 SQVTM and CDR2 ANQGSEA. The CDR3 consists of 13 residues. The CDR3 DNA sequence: TGCAGCGTTGAAGTGGGGGGATGGGACGAGCAGTACTTC. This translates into CSVEVGGWDEQYF.

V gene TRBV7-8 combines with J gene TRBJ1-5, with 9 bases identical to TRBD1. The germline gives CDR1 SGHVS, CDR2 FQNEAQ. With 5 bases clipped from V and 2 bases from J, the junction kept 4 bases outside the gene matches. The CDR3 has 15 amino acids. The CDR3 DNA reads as TGTGCCAGCAGCCTGGGACAGGGACGCAATCAGCCCCAGCATTTT. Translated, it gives CASSLGQGRNQPQHF.

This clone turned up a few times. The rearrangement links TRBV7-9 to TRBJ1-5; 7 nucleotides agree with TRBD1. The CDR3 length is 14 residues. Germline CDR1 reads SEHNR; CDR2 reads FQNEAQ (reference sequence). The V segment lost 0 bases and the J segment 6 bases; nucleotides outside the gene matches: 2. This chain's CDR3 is CASSLAGGGQPQHF. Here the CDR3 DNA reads TGTGCCAGCAGCTTAGCAGGGGGCGGTCAGCCCCAGCATTTT. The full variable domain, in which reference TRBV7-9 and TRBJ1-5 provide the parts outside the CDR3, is DTGVSQNPRHKITKRGQNVTFRCDPISEHNRLYWYRQTLGQGPEFLTYFQNEAQLEKSRLLSDRFSAERPKGSFSTLEIQRTEQGDSAMYLCASSLAGGGQPQHFGDGTRLSIL.

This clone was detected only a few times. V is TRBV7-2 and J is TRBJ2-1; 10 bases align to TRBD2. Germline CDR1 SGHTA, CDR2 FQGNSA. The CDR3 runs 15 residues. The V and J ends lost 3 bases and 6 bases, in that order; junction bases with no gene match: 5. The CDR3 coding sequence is TGTGCCAGCAGCTTGCAAGCGGGGGGGTTCAATGAGCAGTTCTTC. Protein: CASSLQAGGFNEQFF.

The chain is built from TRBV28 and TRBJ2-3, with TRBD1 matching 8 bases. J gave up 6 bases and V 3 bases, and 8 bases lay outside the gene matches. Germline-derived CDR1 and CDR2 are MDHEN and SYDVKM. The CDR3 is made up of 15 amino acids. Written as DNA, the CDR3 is TGTGCCAGCAGTTTCTCCGGACAGGGTTCGGATACGCAGTATTTT. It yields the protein CASSFSGQGSDTQYF.

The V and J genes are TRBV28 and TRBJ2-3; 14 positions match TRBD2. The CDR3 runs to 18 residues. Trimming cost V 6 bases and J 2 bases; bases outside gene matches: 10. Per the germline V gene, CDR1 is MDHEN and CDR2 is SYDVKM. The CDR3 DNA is TGTGCCAGCAGGAGGACGGGACTAGCGGGAGTATTCACAGATACGCAGTATTTT. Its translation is CASRRTGLAGVFTDTQYF.